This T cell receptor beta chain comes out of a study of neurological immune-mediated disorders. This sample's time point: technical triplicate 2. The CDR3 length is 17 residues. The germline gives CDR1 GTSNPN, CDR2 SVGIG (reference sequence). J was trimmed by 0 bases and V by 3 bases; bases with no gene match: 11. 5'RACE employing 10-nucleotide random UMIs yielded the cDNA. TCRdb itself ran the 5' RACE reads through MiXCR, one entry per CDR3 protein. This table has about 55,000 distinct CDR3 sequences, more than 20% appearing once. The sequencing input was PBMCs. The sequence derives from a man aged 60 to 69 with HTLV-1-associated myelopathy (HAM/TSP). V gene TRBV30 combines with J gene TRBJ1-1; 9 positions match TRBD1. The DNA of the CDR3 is TGTGCCTGGAGGGACCTTACAGGGGGCAGTTTGAACACTGAAGCTTTCTTT. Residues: CAWRDLTGGSLNTEAFF.